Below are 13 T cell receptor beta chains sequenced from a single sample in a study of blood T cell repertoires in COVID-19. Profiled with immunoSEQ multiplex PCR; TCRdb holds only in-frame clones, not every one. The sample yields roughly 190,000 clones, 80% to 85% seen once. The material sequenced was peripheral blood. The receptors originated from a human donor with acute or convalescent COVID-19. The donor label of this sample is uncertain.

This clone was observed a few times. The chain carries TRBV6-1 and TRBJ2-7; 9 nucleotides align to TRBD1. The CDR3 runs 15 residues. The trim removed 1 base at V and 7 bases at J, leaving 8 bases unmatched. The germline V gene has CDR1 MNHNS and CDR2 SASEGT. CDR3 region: CASSEEGQGKEEQYF. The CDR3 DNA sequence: TGTGCCAGCAGTGAAGAGGGACAGGGCAAGGAGGAGCAGTACTTC.

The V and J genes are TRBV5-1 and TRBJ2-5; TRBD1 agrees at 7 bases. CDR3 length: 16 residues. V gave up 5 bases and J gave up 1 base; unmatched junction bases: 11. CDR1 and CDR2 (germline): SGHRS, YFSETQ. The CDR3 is CASSRGGESFQETQYF. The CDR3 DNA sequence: TGCGCCAGCAGTCGAGGGGGCGAGTCCTTCCAAGAGACCCAGTACTTC.

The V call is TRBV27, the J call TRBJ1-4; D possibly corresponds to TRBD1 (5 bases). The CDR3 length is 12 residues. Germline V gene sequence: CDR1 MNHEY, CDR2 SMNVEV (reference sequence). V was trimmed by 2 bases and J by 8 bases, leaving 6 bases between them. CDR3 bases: TGTGCCAGCAGTTTACGGGGGGAAAAACTGTTTTTT. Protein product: CASSLRGEKLFF. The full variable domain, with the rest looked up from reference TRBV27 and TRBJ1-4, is EAQVTQNPRYLITVTGKKLTVTCSQNMNHEYMSWYRQDPGLGLRQIYYSMNVEVTDKGDVPEGYKVSRKEKRNFPLILESPSPNQTSLYFCASSLRGEKLFFGSGTQLSVL.

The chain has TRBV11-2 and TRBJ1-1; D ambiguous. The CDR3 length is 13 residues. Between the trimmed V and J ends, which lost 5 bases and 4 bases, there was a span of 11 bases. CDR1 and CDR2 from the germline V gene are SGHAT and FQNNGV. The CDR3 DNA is TGTGCCAGCAGCGTTCAAAGGAGCACTGAAGCTTTCTTT. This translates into CASSVQRSTEAFF. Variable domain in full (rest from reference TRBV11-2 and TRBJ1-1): EAGVAQSPRYKIIEKRQSVAFWCNPISGHATLYWYQQILGQGPKLLIQFQNNGVVDDSQLPKDRFSAERLKGVDSTLKIQPAKLEDSAVYLCASSVQRSTEAFFGQGTRLTVV.

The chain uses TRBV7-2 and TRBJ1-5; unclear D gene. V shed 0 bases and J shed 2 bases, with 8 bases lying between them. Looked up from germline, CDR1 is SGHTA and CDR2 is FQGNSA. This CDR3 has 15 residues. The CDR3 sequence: CASSLAVSGNQPQHF. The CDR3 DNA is TGTGCCAGCAGCTTAGCGGTATCGGGCAATCAGCCCCAGCATTTT.

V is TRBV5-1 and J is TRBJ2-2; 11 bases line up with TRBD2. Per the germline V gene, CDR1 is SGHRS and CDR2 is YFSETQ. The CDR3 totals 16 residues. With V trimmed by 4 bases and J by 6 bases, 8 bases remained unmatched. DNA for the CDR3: TGCGCCAGCAGCCACCAGACTAGCGGGAATGCCGGGGAGCTGTTTTTT. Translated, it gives CASSHQTSGNAGELFF.

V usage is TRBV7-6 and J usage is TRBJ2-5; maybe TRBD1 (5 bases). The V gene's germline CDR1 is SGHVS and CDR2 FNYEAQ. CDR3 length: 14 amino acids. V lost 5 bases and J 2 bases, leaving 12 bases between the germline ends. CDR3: CASSPRQRQETQYF. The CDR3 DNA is TGTGCCAGCAGCCCCAGACAGAGGCAAGAGACCCAGTACTTC.

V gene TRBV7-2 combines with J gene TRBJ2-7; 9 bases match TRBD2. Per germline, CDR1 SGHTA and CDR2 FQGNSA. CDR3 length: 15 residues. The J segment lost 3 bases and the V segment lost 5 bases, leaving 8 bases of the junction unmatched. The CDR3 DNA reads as TGTGCCAGCAGCATCTCTAGCGGGACTTACTACGAGCAGTACTTC. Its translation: CASSISSGTYYEQYF.

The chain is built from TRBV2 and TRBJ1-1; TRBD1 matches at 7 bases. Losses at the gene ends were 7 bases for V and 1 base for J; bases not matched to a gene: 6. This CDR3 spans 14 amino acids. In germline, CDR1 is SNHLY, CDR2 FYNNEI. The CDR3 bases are TGTGCCAGCAATTCTTGGACAGGGAACACTGAAGCTTTCTTT. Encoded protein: CASNSWTGNTEAFF.

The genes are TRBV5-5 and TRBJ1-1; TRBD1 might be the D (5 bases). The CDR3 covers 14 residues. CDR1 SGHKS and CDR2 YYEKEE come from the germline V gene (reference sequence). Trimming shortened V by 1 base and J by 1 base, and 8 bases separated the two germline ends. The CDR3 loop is CASSLMTANTEAFF. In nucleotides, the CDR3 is TGTGCCAGCAGCTTGATGACAGCGAACACTGAAGCTTTCTTT.

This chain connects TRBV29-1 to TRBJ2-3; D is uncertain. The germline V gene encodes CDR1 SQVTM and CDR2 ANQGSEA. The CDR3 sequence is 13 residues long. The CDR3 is CAFGRDYTDTQYF. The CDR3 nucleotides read TGCGCGTTTGGGCGAGATTACACAGATACGCAGTATTTT.

The CDR3 protein is CAISRSGGENTGELFF. In DNA form, the CDR3 reads TGTGCCATCAGTCGGAGCGGGGGGGAGAACACCGGGGAGCTGTTTTTT. The genes are TRBV10-3 and TRBJ2-2; 10 nucleotides agree with TRBD2. The CDR3 consists of 16 residues. Germline V CDR1 and CDR2: ENHRY, SYGVKD. V lost 5 bases, J lost 1 base, and 4 bases stayed unmatched.

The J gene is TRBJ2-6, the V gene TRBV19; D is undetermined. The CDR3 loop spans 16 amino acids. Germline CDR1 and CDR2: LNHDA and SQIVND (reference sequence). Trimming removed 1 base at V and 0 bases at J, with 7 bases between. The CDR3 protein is CASSIGRFSGANVLTF. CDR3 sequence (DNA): TGTGCCAGTAGTATAGGTCGGTTCTCTGGGGCCAACGTCCTGACTTTC. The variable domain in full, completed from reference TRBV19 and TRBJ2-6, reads DGGITQSPKYLFRKEGQNVTLSCEQNLNHDAMYWYRQDPGQGLRLIYYSQIVNDFQKGDIAEGYSVSREKKESFPLTVTSAQKNPTAFYLCASSIGRFSGANVLTFGAGSRLTVL.